This passage covers 30 T cell receptor beta chains from one sample sequenced in a study of T cell responses to AZD1222 COVID-19 vaccine. The table came from immunoSEQ multiplex PCR; TCRdb's copy has only in-frame clones and leaves some out. Of more than 85,000 clones detected, around nine tenths appear once; the ten largest clones hold under 20%. Sequenced here: peripheral blood, sampled on day 0 of AZD1222 vaccination. These receptors originate from an adult in good health.

V gene TRBV2 combines with J gene TRBJ1-1; D remains unclear. There are 14 residues in the CDR3. Per germline, CDR1 SNHLY and CDR2 FYNNEI. V lost 8 bases and J lost 1, with 14 bases in between. CDR3 nucleotide sequence: TGTGCCAGCCACCGGGCAATAGGGAACACTGAAGCTTTCTTT. It translates to CASHRAIGNTEAFF.

This clone was seen a single time. The rearrangement links TRBV12-3 or TRBV12-4 to TRBJ1-3, with unresolved D. The CDR3 is 12 residues long. V was clipped by 2 bases and J by 6 bases, with 5 bases between them. The CDR3 nucleotides are TGTGCCAGCAGTTTAATTCAAAACACCATATATTTT. Translated: CASSLIQNTIYF.

The chain links TRBV18 to TRBJ1-3; TRBD1 might be the D (5 bases). The V end was cut by 1 base, the J end by 0 bases, with 16 bases between. From germline, CDR1 is KGHSH and CDR2 LQKENI. This CDR3 has 18 residues. Here the CDR3 reads CASSPRLGEKGSGNTIYF. The CDR3 DNA sequence: TGTGCCAGCTCACCACGGCTGGGGGAGAAGGGCTCTGGAAACACCATATATTTT.

The gene calls are TRBV5-4 and TRBJ2-2; 9 bases fit TRBD2. This CDR3 region has 18 residues. The V gene end was trimmed by 4 bases and the J gene end by 5 bases; junction bases not matched to a gene: 15. Germline V gene sequence: CDR1 SGHNT, CDR2 YYREEE (reference sequence). As DNA, the CDR3 is TGTGCCAGCAGCCCCGCGGCTAGCGGGAATAGTATTACCGGGGAGCTGTTTTTT. This gives the protein CASSPAASGNSITGELFF.

The chain couples TRBV19 to TRBJ2-2, with a weak D call TRBD1 (6 bases). Trimming cost V 4 bases and J 6 bases, with 12 bases left between them. Germline V gene lookup returns CDR1 LNHDA and CDR2 SQIVND (reference sequence). The CDR3 length is 14 residues. CDR3 bases: TGTGCCAGTAGTAAAAAAGGGGGTTCCGGGGAGCTGTTTTTT. It is translated as CASSKKGGSGELFF.

This clone appeared a single time. The V and J genes are TRBV19 and TRBJ1-5; TRBD1 might be the D (5 bases). V was trimmed by 5 bases and J by 0 bases, leaving 8 bases between them. The length of the CDR3 is 14 residues. Germline V CDR1 and CDR2: LNHDA, SQIVND (reference sequence). As DNA, the CDR3 is TGTGCCAGTAGTTCGACAGCTAGCAATCAGCCCCAGCATTTT. It translates to CASSSTASNQPQHF.

As DNA, the CDR3 is TGCAGTGCTAGTACTAGCGAGGTCAAAAACATTCAGTACTTC. Its protein product is CSASTSEVKNIQYF. The rearrangement joins TRBV20-1 to TRBJ2-4, with TRBD2 matching 7 bases. With V trimmed by 3 bases and J by 3 bases, 5 bases remained unmatched. The CDR3 is made up of 14 amino acids. The germline CDR1 and CDR2 sequences are DFQATT and SNEGSKA (reference sequence).

This clone appeared once. The chain is built from TRBV18 and TRBJ1-6, with a possible D match to TRBD1 (5 bases). CDR3 size: 16 residues. In germline, CDR1 is KGHSH, CDR2 LQKENI. V lost 2 bases and J 5 bases, leaving 13 bases between the germline ends. CDR3 sequence (DNA): TGTGCCAGCTCACCAGGTTATCCGGGGGATAATTCACCCCTCCACTTT. This codes for CASSPGYPGDNSPLHF.

V gene TRBV18 combines with J gene TRBJ1-4; a possible D gene is TRBD1 (6 bases). The V gene's germline CDR1 is KGHSH and CDR2 LQKENI. The V end lost 4 bases, the J end lost 0 bases, and 12 bases lay between the germline ends. This CDR3 spans 16 amino acids. CDR3 residues: CASSLQRQATNEKLFF. DNA for the CDR3: TGTGCCAGCTCACTTCAAAGACAGGCAACTAATGAAAAACTGTTTTTT.

This clone was seen just once. This chain joins TRBV3-1 (or the pseudogene TRBV3-2) and TRBJ2-3, with a weak D call TRBD2 (5 bases). This CDR3 spans 14 amino acids. The V gene's germline CDR1 is LGHDT and CDR2 YNNKEL (reference sequence). Trimming removed 1 base at V and 0 bases at J, with 5 bases between. The CDR3 DNA sequence: TGTGCCAGCAGCCAAGGGACTAGCACAGATACGCAGTATTTT. This gives the protein CASSQGTSTDTQYF.

CDR3 DNA: TGTGCCAGCAGCCACGCCCGAACAGGGGGCGCGGATGAAAAACTGTTTTTT. It specifies CASSHARTGGADEKLFF. The chain joins TRBV3-1 (or the pseudogene TRBV3-2) to TRBJ1-4; TRBD1 agrees at 9 bases. Germline loops: CDR1 LGHDT, CDR2 YNNKEL (reference sequence). V dropped 3 bases and J dropped 6; count of bases not matched to a gene: 11. The CDR3 spans 17 residues.

J is TRBJ2-5 and V is TRBV5-1; unclear D gene. This CDR3 has 14 residues. In germline, CDR1 is SGHRS, CDR2 YFSETQ. Trimming cost V 0 bases and J 2 bases, with 8 bases left between them. Here the CDR3 reads CASSLGAFQETQYF. The CDR3 DNA sequence: TGCGCCAGCAGCTTGGGTGCGTTTCAAGAGACCCAGTACTTC.

The rearrangement links TRBV18 to TRBJ1-2; D not resolved. Trimming pared 3 bases from V and 1 base from J, leaving 15 bases between. This CDR3 contains 16 residues. The germline CDR1 and CDR2 sequences are KGHSH and LQKENI. The CDR3 region is CASSPGITFGNYGYTF. In DNA form, the CDR3 reads TGTGCCAGCTCACCGGGAATCACTTTCGGTAACTATGGCTACACCTTC.

The chain couples TRBV7-2 to TRBJ2-7; D ambiguous. Trimming took off 0 bases at V and 6 bases at J, with 9 bases between the two ends. Germline V gene data show CDR1 as SGHTA and CDR2 as FQGNSA. CDR3 length: 13 residues. The DNA of the CDR3 is TGTGCCAGCAGCTTAGCCTCCACGCGCGAGCAGTACTTC. This codes for CASSLASTREQYF.

The chain links TRBV11-3 to TRBJ2-7; TRBD1 aligns across 8 bases. V was clipped by 1 base and J by 6 bases; unmatched bases: 5. Germline V gives CDR1 SGHNT, CDR2 YENEEA. CDR3 size: 14 residues. The CDR3 loop reads CASSLGQGMGEQYF. The CDR3, as DNA: TGTGCCAGCAGCTTAGGACAGGGGATGGGCGAGCAGTACTTC.

The chain carries TRBV19 and TRBJ1-1; 7 positions match TRBD1. This CDR3 contains 15 residues. V lost 6 bases to trimming and J lost 0 bases; unmatched junction nucleotides: 7. Per the germline V gene, CDR1 is LNHDA and CDR2 is SQIVND (reference sequence). CDR3 sequence reads: CASRTGRGMNTEAFF. Here the CDR3 DNA reads TGTGCCAGTAGGACAGGGAGGGGGATGAACACTGAAGCTTTCTTT. Supplemented by reference TRBV19 and TRBJ1-1, the full variable domain reads DGGITQSPKYLFRKEGQNVTLSCEQNLNHDAMYWYRQDPGQGLRLIYYSQIVNDFQKGDIAEGYSVSREKKESFPLTVTSAQKNPTAFYLCASRTGRGMNTEAFFGQGTRLTVV.

J is TRBJ2-7 and V is TRBV19; D unclear. CDR1 and CDR2 from the germline V gene are LNHDA and SQIVND (reference sequence). CDR3 length: 14 amino acids. With 1 base removed from V and 4 bases from J, the gap between germline ends came to 11 bases. CDR3 in DNA: TGTGCCAGTAGTATAGCAACAGCTCAGTACGAGCAGTACTTC. The encoded protein is CASSIATAQYEQYF.

This chain links TRBV28 with TRBJ1-3; D is undetermined. Looked up from germline, CDR1 is MDHEN and CDR2 is SYDVKM. There are 12 residues in the CDR3. Between the trimmed V and J ends, which lost 6 bases and 9 bases, there was a span of 12 bases. The CDR3 region has the DNA TGTGCCAGCAGAACAATCGTCGGCACCATATATTTT. This codes for CASRTIVGTIYF.

This chain joins TRBV6-4 and TRBJ2-3; 8 bases are a match to TRBD1. From germline, CDR1 is MRHNA and CDR2 SNTAGT. The CDR3 has 16 amino acids. V lost 4 bases and J lost 3; bases outside the gene matches: 9. CDR3 in amino acids: CASSVRGQGGTDTQYF. CDR3 nucleotide sequence: TGTGCCAGCAGTGTAAGAGGACAGGGTGGAACAGATACGCAGTATTTT.

This chain links TRBV29-1 with TRBJ1-2, with D possibly matching TRBD1 (5 bases). Germline assignment: CDR1 SQVTM and CDR2 ANQGSEA. The V gene lost 5 bases and the J gene lost 4 bases, with 14 bases spanning the gap. The CDR3 runs to 13 residues. CDR3 amino acids: CSVRDGPSYGYTF. CDR3 coding DNA: TGCAGCGTTCGGGACGGACCCAGCTATGGCTACACCTTC.

The rearrangement uses TRBV7-9 and TRBJ1-1; 7 bases align to TRBD1. CDR1 is SEHNR, CDR2 FQNEAQ, per germline (reference sequence). CDR3 size: 15 residues. Trimming cost V 5 bases and J 2 bases; bases outside gene matches: 8. The CDR3 here is CASSRGTAANTEAFF. In DNA form, the CDR3 reads TGTGCCAGCAGCCGAGGGACAGCTGCTAACACTGAAGCTTTCTTT.

The V gene is TRBV5-1, the J gene TRBJ1-4, with 8 positions matching TRBD1. CDR1 and CDR2 (germline): SGHRS, YFSETQ. The trim removed 4 bases at V and 0 bases at J, leaving 11 bases unmatched. CDR3 length: 18 residues. The CDR3 spells CASSVNPGTGTTNEKLFF. CDR3 coding DNA: TGCGCCAGCAGCGTCAACCCCGGGACAGGAACAACTAATGAAAAACTGTTTTTT.

V and J are TRBV28 and TRBJ1-2, with unresolved D. Trimming took 7 bases from V and 2 from J, leaving 17 bases between them. Germline CDR1 is MDHEN and CDR2 is SYDVKM. This CDR3 comprises 15 residues. The CDR3 DNA sequence: TGTGCCAGCACCCCTAGGCGGCCCCAAAACTATGGCTACACCTTC. Protein product: CASTPRRPQNYGYTF.

The chain carries TRBV5-6 and TRBJ1-3, with unresolved D. Trimming took 0 bases from V and 8 from J, leaving 6 bases between them. The CDR3 is 12 residues long. Germline CDR1 is SGHDT and CDR2 is YYEEEE. CDR3 sequence: CASSLGLYTIYF. Written as DNA, the CDR3 is TGTGCCAGCAGCTTGGGCCTATACACCATATATTTT.

This chain joins TRBV3-1 (or the pseudogene TRBV3-2) and TRBJ2-7; 7 nucleotides line up with TRBD1. The CDR3 sequence is 14 residues long. J gave up 7 bases and V 1 base, and 7 bases lay outside the gene matches. Germline values: CDR1 LGHDT, CDR2 YNNKEL (reference sequence). CDR3 residues: CASSQGQGYGEQYF. In DNA, the CDR3 is TGTGCCAGCAGCCAAGGACAGGGTTATGGGGAGCAGTACTTC.

V is TRBV15 and J is TRBJ2-7; D gene uncertain. The CDR3 loop spans 13 amino acids. Per germline, CDR1 LNHNV and CDR2 YYDKDF (reference sequence). V lost 3 bases and J lost 2, with 8 bases in between. The CDR3 is CATSSDGPYEQYF. The CDR3 coding sequence is TGTGCCACCAGCAGTGACGGTCCCTACGAGCAGTACTTC.

The rearrangement joins TRBV15 to TRBJ1-2; possible D gene TRBD1, 5 bases. V lost 0 bases, J lost 2 bases, and 10 bases lay in between. The CDR3 is made up of 15 amino acids. CDR1 and CDR2 (germline): LNHNV, YYDKDF (reference sequence). The DNA of the CDR3 is TGTGCCACCAGCAGAGATAGATCAGGGAACTATGGCTACACCTTC. Translation gives CATSRDRSGNYGYTF. The whole variable domain, filled in from reference TRBV15 and TRBJ1-2, reads DAMVIQNPRYQVTQFGKPVTLSCSQTLNHNVMYWYQQKSSQAPKLLFHYYDKDFNNEADTPDNFQSRRPNTSFCFLDIRSPGLGDTAMYLCATSRDRSGNYGYTFGSGTRLTVV.

The DNA for the CDR3 is TGTGCCAGCAGCCGACCCCCCGATTCACCCCTCCACTTT. This sequence encodes CASSRPPDSPLHF. The J gene is TRBJ1-6, the V gene TRBV3-1 (or the pseudogene TRBV3-2); D remains ambiguous. Trimming cost V 4 bases and J 8 bases, with 9 bases left between them. Germline V CDR1 and CDR2: LGHDT, YNNKEL (reference sequence). There are 13 residues in the CDR3.

V and J are TRBV24-1 and TRBJ2-3; D gene uncertain. The CDR3 loop spans 17 amino acids. Per germline, CDR1 KGHDR and CDR2 SFDVKD. The ends were cut back, 4 bases at V and 5 bases at J, with 21 bases in the middle. The CDR3 reads CATSDQSLGDIRDTQYF. In DNA form, the CDR3 reads TGTGCCACCAGTGACCAAAGTCTAGGAGATATAAGAGATACGCAGTATTTT.

The chain carries TRBV9 and TRBJ1-3; D uncertain. Germline CDR1 and CDR2: SGDLS and YYNGEE. Trimming shortened V by 4 bases and J by 4 bases, and 15 bases separated the two germline ends. This CDR3 has 15 residues. CDR3 sequence reads: CASSPYQAGGNTIYF. The CDR3 coding sequence is TGTGCCAGCAGCCCCTACCAGGCTGGCGGAAACACCATATATTTT.